This T cell receptor (beta chain) was identified during a study of T cell repertoires in cytomegalovirus infection. Study context: Recently identified HLA-C-restricted CMV epitopes were used, and well-studied HLA-B-restricted CMV epitopes were used as well. Public TCR beta signatures provided an indication of both CMV infection and a matching HLA type. Study-wide findings and caveats: What dominated the ex vivo response were HLA-C-restricted CMV-specific TCR beta clonotypes. Carriage of CMV together with the relevant HLA was identifiable through cumulative public TCR beta family frequency.

Regarding this clonotype: Its target is not known.

This CDR3 contains 14 residues. Germline CDR1 SNHLY, CDR2 FYNNEI. The V end lost 7 bases, the J end lost 2 bases, and 12 bases lay between the germline ends. TCRdb redid the calling of the reads with MiXCR, one entry per CDR3 protein. The data contain roughly 500,000 distinct CDR3 sequences, about 42% of them singletons. The receptor comes from a human donor in good health (CMV status not recorded). Some clones in this sample may be carry-over from other donors' samples. Here the sequenced sample was cultured PBMCs, taken from culture after CMV antigen stimulation. The chain has TRBV2 and TRBJ2-1; D assignment may be TRBD1 or TRBD2 (5 bases each). The CDR3 DNA sequence: TGTGCCAGCAAGCCGGGGCCCCCCTACAATGAGCAGTTCTTC. Translating it yields CASKPGPPYNEQFF.